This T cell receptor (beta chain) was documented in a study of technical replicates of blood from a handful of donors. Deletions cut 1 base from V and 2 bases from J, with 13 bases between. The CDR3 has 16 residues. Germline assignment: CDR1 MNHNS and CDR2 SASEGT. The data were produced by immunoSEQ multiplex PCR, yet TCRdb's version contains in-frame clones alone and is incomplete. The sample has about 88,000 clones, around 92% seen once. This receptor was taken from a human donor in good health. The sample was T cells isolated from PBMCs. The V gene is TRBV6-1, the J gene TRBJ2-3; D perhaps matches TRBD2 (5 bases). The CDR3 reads CASSEDPQRFTDTQYF. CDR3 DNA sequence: TGTGCCAGCAGTGAAGATCCCCAGCGGTTCACAGATACGCAGTATTTT.